The TCR beta chain described here comes from a study of CD8 T cells in ankylosing spondylitis. Findings and limits, study-wide: Characteristic, it appeared, of ankylosing spondylitis blood was a TCR beta motif of several highly homologous variants. CD8+ cells made up the disease-linked clones, which were relatively rare in peripheral blood. Clones linked to disease were reported to show significant enrichment in matched ankylosing spondylitis synovial fluid.

This CDR3 region has 13 residues. V lost 3 bases and J 4 bases, leaving 10 bases between the germline ends. From the 5' RACE reads, TCRdb called clonotypes with MiXCR, one entry per CDR3 protein. The sample comprises more than 150,000 distinct CDR3 sequences, over 15% of which are singletons, and approximately 4% rests with the top ten. Note on this clonotype: Its target is unknown.

The material sequenced was blood, either unsorted or a sorted T cell fraction (not recorded which). The source of this sequence is a male donor aged 10 to 30 with ankylosing spondylitis or in good health (not recorded which). The V and J genes are TRBV12-3 or TRBV12-4 and TRBJ2-7; D gene uncertain. In DNA form, the CDR3 reads TGTGCCAGCAGTTTGGTTGGGAAATACGAGCAGTACTTC. Its protein is CASSLVGKYEQYF.